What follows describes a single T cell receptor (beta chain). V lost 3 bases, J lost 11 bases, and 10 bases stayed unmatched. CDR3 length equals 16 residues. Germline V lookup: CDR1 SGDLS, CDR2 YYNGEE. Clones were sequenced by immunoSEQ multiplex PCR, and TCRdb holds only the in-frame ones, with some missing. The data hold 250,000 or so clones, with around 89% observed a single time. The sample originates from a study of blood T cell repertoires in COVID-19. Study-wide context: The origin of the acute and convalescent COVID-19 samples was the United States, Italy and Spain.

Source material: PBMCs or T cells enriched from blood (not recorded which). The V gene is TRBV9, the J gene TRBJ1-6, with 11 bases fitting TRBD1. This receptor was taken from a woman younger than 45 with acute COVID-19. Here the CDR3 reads CASSEGGQGAPAPLHF. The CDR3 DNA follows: TGTGCCAGCAGCGAGGGAGGACAGGGGGCCCCGGCACCCCTCCACTTT. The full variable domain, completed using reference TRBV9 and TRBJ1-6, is DSGVTQTPKHLITATGQRVTLRCSPRSGDLSVYWYQQSLDQGLQFLIQYYNGEERAKGNILERFSAQQFPDLHSELNLSSLELGDSALYFCASSEGGQGAPAPLHFGNGTRLTVT.